The entry below describes one T cell receptor (beta chain). The protocol was immunoSEQ multiplex PCR, while the TCRdb copy is restricted to in-frame clones and leaves out a portion. Of about 64,000 clones listed, 80% to 90% were seen once; the top ten hold approximately 2.9%. The data were taken from a study of OX40 agonist ivuxolimab in advanced cancers. Study background: Intravenous ivuxolimab was administered to patients every 2 weeks at 0.01 to 10 mg/kg. The dose-escalation cohort was approximately 80% male, with a mean age of approximately 62 years, ranging about 20 to 85. Of the participants, 40% had some prior anti-PD-1, anti-PD-L1 or anti-CTLA-4 therapy, which was allowed.

The TCR originated in an adult with an advanced solid tumor such as melanoma, head and neck, liver or kidney cancer. The starting material was CD4+ or CD8+ T cells sorted from blood, obtained in a trial of the OX40 agonist ivuxolimab.

CDR3 amino acids: CASSSALTGGQETQYF. The CDR3 DNA reads as TGTGCCAGCAGCTCGGCCTTGACAGGGGGGCAAGAGACCCAGTACTTC. The rearrangement joins TRBV5-8 to TRBJ2-5, with TRBD1 matching over 9 bases. V gave up 3 bases and J gave up 2 bases; unmatched junction bases: 8. The CDR3 covers 16 residues. Looked up from germline, CDR1 is SGHTS and CDR2 is YDEGEE.